This section outlines one T cell receptor beta chain sequence together with its context. Its specificity is unknown. The authors incorporated unique molecular identifiers into the TCR beta cDNA libraries. Roughly 500,000 cDNA molecules came from around 1 to 10 million T cells. TCRdb re-called the PCR reads with MiXCR, one entry per CDR3 protein. The sample gives more than 450,000 distinct CDR3 sequences, around 31% of which show up once; 4.5% to 7.5% is in the top ten. This specimen belongs to a study of post-analysis software for immune sequencing data. The overall study: Patients had relapsing-remitting, secondary progressive or progressive-relapsing multiple sclerosis; some lacked subtype.

Germline V gives CDR1 DFQATT, CDR2 SNEGSKA (reference sequence). The CDR3 has 14 residues. The germline V and J ends were trimmed by 6 bases and 2 bases, with 16 bases remaining between them. Study results and caveats: Compared with controls, patients had more of 4 or 5 TRBV segments, including TRBV5-6, TRBV5-1 and TRBV20-1. When compared against controls, multiple sclerosis patients showed significantly lower normalized Chao1 diversity. Samples from a shared batch, those prepared together, strongly co-clustered by F measure.

This sequence was found in a girl aged 2-17 years with multiple sclerosis. The chain carries TRBV20-1 and TRBJ1-2, with D possibly being TRBD1 (6 bases). Source material: blood. The CDR3, as DNA: TGCAGTGCCCCCCTTGCGGGGGCAAACTATGGCTACACCTTC. Translated: CSAPLAGANYGYTF.